This T cell receptor beta chain was observed in a study of blood T cell repertoires in COVID-19. For the study at large: Collection of acute and convalescent COVID-19 samples took place in the United States, Italy and Spain. The cDNA or gDNA used as material had been derived from T cells, B-cell-depleted T cells, or PBMCs.

Enrolment of Seattle patients took place during active infection, and they were followed longitudinally. As handled by the study authors: Estimates of nucleated cell counts were drawn from the amplification of reference gene primers. Sequenced by immunoSEQ multiplex PCR; TCRdb stores in-frame clones only, minus some. V, J and clone size derive from that table, while D and trimming were established from the DNA sequence. The table shows over 90,000 clones, with about four fifths occurring only once. The CDR3 contains 15 residues. Looked up from germline, CDR1 is SGHTA and CDR2 is FQGTGA. V was cut by 2 bases and J by 1 base, with 11 bases left in between.

Sequences were obtained from peripheral blood. This receptor was obtained from a man older than 75 with COVID-19, enrolled during active disease. V is TRBV7-3 and J is TRBJ2-5, with D unclear. Here the CDR3 DNA reads TGTGCCAGCAGCTTAGCTGGTGGCAGCCAAGAGACCCAGTACTTC. Its protein is CASSLAGGSQETQYF.